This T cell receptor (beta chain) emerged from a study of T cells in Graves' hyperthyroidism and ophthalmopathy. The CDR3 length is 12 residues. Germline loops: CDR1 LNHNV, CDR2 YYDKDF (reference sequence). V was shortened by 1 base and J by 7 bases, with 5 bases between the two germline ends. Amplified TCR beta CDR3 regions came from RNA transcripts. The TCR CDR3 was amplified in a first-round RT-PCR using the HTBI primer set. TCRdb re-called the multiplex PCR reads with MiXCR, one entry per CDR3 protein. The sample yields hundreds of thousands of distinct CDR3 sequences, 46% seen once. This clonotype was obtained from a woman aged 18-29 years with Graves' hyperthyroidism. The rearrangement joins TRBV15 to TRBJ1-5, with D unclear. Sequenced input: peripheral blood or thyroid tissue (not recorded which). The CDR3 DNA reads TGTGCCACCAGCAGAGGGGTGCAGCCCCAGCATTTT. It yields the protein CATSRGVQPQHF.